These T cell receptor beta chains were read from a single sample in a study of human T cells and chemical hapten exposure. One entry per CDR3 protein results from TCRdb running MiXCR on the RACE reads. The table records some 88,000 distinct CDR3 sequences, 9.5% to 11% of them present only once. The sample consisted of whole blood, taken in connection with sensitization to the hapten diphenylcyclopropenone (DPC). These receptors were obtained from a man between 35 and 55 years old with alopecia areata. Some clones in this sample may be carry-over from other donors' samples. CDR3s include the opening cysteine and the closing phenylalanine or tryptophan. The D gene is left open where the match is weak. Clone size is given for some rows only: seen once, a few or many times, or a class if the clone is expanded.

V	size	D	J	CDR3	DNA
TRBV20-1	-	-	TRBJ1-1	CSASVWDTEAFF	TGCAGTGCTAGCGTGTGGGACACTGAAGCTTTCTTT
TRBV20-1	-	-	TRBJ2-3	CSASTPTDTQYF	TGCAGTGCTTCGACACCAACAGATACGCAGTATTTT
TRBV14	-	TRBD2	TRBJ2-5	CASSLQRAAGGPLETQYF	TGTGCCAGCAGCCTCCAAAGGGCTGCGGGAGGGCCATTGGAGACCCAGTACTTC
TRBV18	few	-	TRBJ2-4	CASSPDGVAKNIQYF	TGTGCCAGCTCACCAGACGGGGTAGCCAAAAACATTCAGTACTTC
TRBV2	-	-	TRBJ2-1	CASLPGFGGEQFF	TGTGCCAGCCTACCGGGGTTTGGGGGTGAGCAGTTCTTC
TRBV6-2/TRBV6-3	-	-	TRBJ2-6	CASSMRAGSTSGANVLTF	TGTGCCAGCAGTATGCGGGCCGGGTCCACCTCTGGGGCCAACGTCCTGACTTTC
TRBV7-9	-	-	TRBJ2-3	CASSELATDTQYF	TGTGCCAGCAGCGAACTAGCCACAGATACGCAGTATTTT
TRBV30	many	TRBD1	TRBJ2-1	CAWTRGRGLNEQFF	TGTGCCTGGACCCGGGGTAGGGGGCTCAATGAGCAGTTCTTC
TRBV10-3	-	TRBD2	TRBJ2-2	CAISAASLASLNTGELFF	TGTGCCATCAGTGCAGCCTCACTAGCGTCCCTGAACACCGGGGAGCTGTTTTTT
TRBV2	-	-	TRBJ2-3	CASPEGADKVPSTDTQYF	TGTGCCAGCCCTGAAGGGGCGGATAAAGTACCTAGCACAGATACGCAGTATTTT
TRBV7-6	few	-	TRBJ2-3	CASRSVADTQYF	TGTGCCAGCAGGTCCGTGGCAGATACGCAGTATTTT
TRBV12-3/TRBV12-4	-	-	TRBJ1-1	CASSLVGRNTEAFF	TGTGCCAGCAGTTTAGTCGGTAGGAACACTGAAGCTTTCTTT
TRBV29-1	-	-	TRBJ2-1	CSVDDYNEQFF	TGCAGCGTTGATGACTACAATGAGCAGTTCTTC